A selection of T cell receptor beta chains follows, all from one sample in a study of cytomegalovirus exposure and HLA in healthy donors. Produced via immunoSEQ multiplex PCR; TCRdb's table is partial and in-frame only. The sample shows about 150,000 clones, less than 85% of them seen only once. Sequenced input: PBMCs. The receptor source for this set is a man aged 40-50 years in good health and CMV-seronegative. Both conserved end residues are part of each CDR3. The D gene is left open where the match is weak. Some rows mark clone size as missing; the rest say once, few, many or name a class of expanded clone.

>few|TRBJ2-1|TRBD2|TRBV7-9
TGTGCCAGCAGCTTTGGTCACGGGGGGGGCCCCTACAATGAGCAGTTCTTC
CASSFGHGGGPYNEQFF
>NA|TRBJ2-7|TRBD1|TRBV7-9
TGTTCCAGCAGCCTAGGGACAGGGGGCCTCAACGAGCAGTACTTC
CSSSLGTGGLNEQYF
>NA|TRBJ2-4|NA|TRBV11-2
TGTGCCAGCAGCCCCCTAGCCAAAAACATTCAGTACTTC
CASSPLAKNIQYF
>NA|TRBJ2-2|NA|TRBV18
TGTGCCAGCTCACAACTTGAGGCTGGCCCCGGGGAGCTGTTTTTT
CASSQLEAGPGELFF
>few|TRBJ2-5|NA|TRBV4-1
TGCGCCAGCAGCCAAGATATCGGGAATCAAGAGACCCAGTACTTC
CASSQDIGNQETQYF
>NA|TRBJ2-2|TRBD2|TRBV5-1
TGCGCCAGCAGCTGGTTAGCGGGAGGGACCGGGGAGCTGTTTTTT
CASSWLAGGTGELFF
>NA|TRBJ1-1|NA|TRBV4-1
TGCGCCAGCAGCCAAGTGCAGGCCCCGTTTACTGAAGCTTTCTTT
CASSQVQAPFTEAFF
>few|TRBJ2-3|TRBD2|TRBV6-5
TGTGCCAGCAGTGGGGGAGGGGCTCCCGATACGCAGTATTTT
CASSGGGAPDTQYF
>NA|TRBJ2-5|TRBD1|TRBV7-8
TGTGCCAGCAGTGACACCTGGGACAGGGGAAAGACCCAGTACTTC
CASSDTWDRGKTQYF
>NA|TRBJ2-2|TRBD2|TRBV6-4
TGTGCCAGCAAGGCAGCGGGGGGGCTACCCGGGGAGCTGTTTTTT
CASKAAGGLPGELFF
>NA|TRBJ2-1|TRBD1|TRBV28
TGTGCCAGCAGTTTCCGGGGACAGGGGCACAATGAGCAGTTCTTC
CASSFRGQGHNEQFF
>NA|TRBJ2-3|NA|TRBV12-5
TGTGCTAGTGGTTTGGCTCCCTCGATATCGGAGGGGCGTTGGGGCACAGATACGCAGTATTTT
CASGLAPSISEGRWGTDTQYF
>NA|TRBJ2-7|NA|TRBV11-2
TGTGCCAGCAGCTTAGTGGGGGCCTACGAGCAGTACTTC
CASSLVGAYEQYF
>few|TRBJ2-2|NA|TRBV19
TGTGCCAGTACCCCCGGCGGGCAGGGGAGGGCCGGGGAGCTGTTTTTT
CASTPGGQGRAGELFF
>NA|TRBJ2-2|TRBD1|TRBV4-1
TGCGCCAGCAGCCAAGGCGTAGGGGGCCACACCGGGGAGCTGTTTTTT
CASSQGVGGHTGELFF
>once|TRBJ2-3|NA|TRBV5-1
TGCGCCAGCAGCTCGGGGGTGACTAGCACAGATACGCAGTATTTT
CASSSGVTSTDTQYF
>once|TRBJ2-7|TRBD2|TRBV27
TGTGCCAGCAGGATCGGGGGGGCCTACGAGCAGTACTTC
CASRIGGAYEQYF
>NA|TRBJ2-5|NA|TRBV19
TGTGCCAGTAGTAACACTCCGCGGTACCAAGAGACCCAGTACTTC
CASSNTPRYQETQYF
>NA|TRBJ2-7|NA|TRBV29-1
TGCAGCGTGGAAACAGGGCGGGAGCAGTACTTC
CSVETGREQYF
>NA|TRBJ2-3|NA|TRBV27
TGTGCCAGCCTACTATGGCCGAGCAAAGCCCCCACAGATACGCAGTATTTT
CASLLWPSKAPTDTQYF
>NA|TRBJ2-5|NA|TRBV21-1
TGTGCCAGCAGCACACCCGGGACAGGGGGGGGCTTCAAAGAGACCCAGTACTTC
CASSTPGTGGGFKETQYF
>once|TRBJ2-2|TRBD2|TRBV6-6
TGTGCCAGCAGTTACTCGCGGGAGGTGGACGGGGAGCTGTTTTTT
CASSYSREVDGELFF
>few|TRBJ1-2|TRBD1|TRBV6-5
TGTGCCAGCAGTTACTCAAGTCCGACAGGGGACTATGGCTACACCTTC
CASSYSSPTGDYGYTF
>NA|TRBJ2-7|NA|TRBV7-2
TGTGCCAGCAGCGTCACCAGGGTCTCCTACGAGCAGTACTTC
CASSVTRVSYEQYF
>once|TRBJ2-1|TRBD2|TRBV7-3
TGTGCCAGCAGCGCAAGCGGGGGGTACAATGAGCAGTTCTTC
CASSASGGYNEQFF
>NA|TRBJ2-7|NA|TRBV10-3
TGTGCCATCAGTGGCAGGGCTCCCTACGAGCAGTACTTC
CAISGRAPYEQYF
>NA|TRBJ2-5|TRBD1|TRBV28
TGTGCCAGCAGTTTAGCCCCCGGGACAGCTCTAGAGACCCAGTACTTC
CASSLAPGTALETQYF
>few|TRBJ2-3|TRBD2|TRBV19
TGTGCCAGTAGTATACTAGCGGGGGGCCCAGGGGCAGATACGCAGTATTTT
CASSILAGGPGADTQYF
>NA|TRBJ2-1|NA|TRBV6-5
TGTGCCAGCACACCCGGTAGGGGGTCCTACAATGAGCAGTTCTTC
CASTPGRGSYNEQFF